Each of the 23 T cell receptor beta chains below was sequenced from the same sample in a study of T cells in Graves' hyperthyroidism and ophthalmopathy. Using RNA transcripts as the source, TCR beta CDR3 regions were amplified. The TCR CDR3 was amplified in a first-round RT-PCR using the HTBI primer set. TCRdb recomputed calls from the multiplex PCR reads with MiXCR, one row per CDR3 protein. The sample lists 480,000 or so distinct CDR3 sequences, about 46% occurring once. Sequences were obtained from peripheral blood or thyroid tissue (not recorded which). These receptors all stem from an adult woman with Graves' disease, either hyperthyroidism or ophthalmopathy (not recorded which).

The CDR3 sequence is CAIGLSGANVLTF. CDR3 nucleotide sequence: TGTGCCATCGGCCTCTCTGGGGCCAACGTCCTGACTTTC. V usage is TRBV6-5 and J usage is TRBJ2-6; D not resolved. This CDR3 is built from 13 residues. V lost 10 bases and J 0 bases, leaving 7 bases between the germline ends. CDR1 is MNHEY and CDR2 is SVGAGI in the germline V gene.

This clonotype came up many times. The chain combines TRBV29-1 with TRBJ1-2; 10 nucleotides line up with TRBD1. Trimming took 5 bases from V and 3 from J; bases not matched to a gene: 6. Germline CDR1 SQVTM, CDR2 ANQGSEA. The CDR3 sequence is 14 residues long. In nucleotides, the CDR3 is TGCAGCGTTACGGACAGGGGGAGCGACTATGGCTACACCTTC. Its protein is CSVTDRGSDYGYTF.

Remarks on this clonotype: With a much larger clone just one base away, this may be a read error. The chain carries TRBV5-4 and TRBJ1-3, with TRBD1 as a possible D gene (5 bases). Germline lookup yields CDR1 SGHNT and CDR2 YYREEE (reference sequence). The CDR3 consists of 14 residues. The CDR3 DNA reads TGTGCCGGCAGCTTTTCCCAGGGCCAAGACACCATATATTTT. This translates into CAGSFSQGQDTIYF. Drawing the rest from reference TRBV5-4 and TRBJ1-3, the complete variable domain is ETGVTQSPTHLIKTRGQQVTLRCSSQSGHNTVSWYQQALGQGPQFIFQYYREEENGRGNFPPRFSGLQFPNYSSELNVNALELDDSALYLCAGSFSQGQDTIYFGEGSWLTVV.

The chain is built from TRBV7-9 and TRBJ1-1; no definite D call. V lost 10 bases and J lost 4, with 25 bases in between. There are 16 residues in the CDR3. Per germline, CDR1 SEHNR and CDR2 FQNEAQ (reference sequence). CDR3 loop: CATLPRNTPRGTEAFF. The CDR3 nucleotides read TGTGCCACCCTTCCCCGGAACACTCCTCGGGGCACTGAAGCTTTCTTT.

V is TRBV9 and J is TRBJ1-1; D gene uncertain. The germline gives CDR1 SGDLS, CDR2 YYNGEE. V gave up 0 bases and J gave up 10 bases, with 13 bases separating them. There are 13 residues in the CDR3. CDR3 DNA: TGTGCCAGCAGCGTAGACGGGAGGGTGAGAGCTTTCTTT. This encodes CASSVDGRVRAFF.

This clonotype has at least ten counts. The rearrangement uses TRBV29-1 and TRBJ2-7, with TRBD1 identical over 9 bases. The V and J ends lost 6 bases and 2 bases, in that order; junction bases with no gene match: 14. CDR1 is SQVTM, CDR2 ANQGSEA, per germline. The CDR3 has 16 residues. CDR3 sequence (DNA): TGCAGCGTCTCCGGGTACGGGACAGGGATTCCCTACGAGCAGTACTTC. Its protein product is CSVSGYGTGIPYEQYF.

The chain couples TRBV20-1 to TRBJ1-6, with TRBD1 as a possible D gene (6 bases). Germline CDR1 DFQATT, CDR2 SNEGSKA (reference sequence). Trimming cost V 5 bases and J 9 bases, with 20 bases left between them. The CDR3 covers 15 residues. CDR3 region: CSAGQGFGGSSPLHF. CDR3 coding DNA: TGCAGTGCTGGGCAAGGGTTTGGGGGCAGTTCACCCCTCCACTTT.

This clonotype was seen repeatedly, ten times or more. J is TRBJ2-7 and V is TRBV24-1; 10 nucleotides align to TRBD2. Germline assignment: CDR1 KGHDR and CDR2 SFDVKD. This CDR3 comprises 16 residues. The ends lost 2 bases at V and 7 bases at J; junction bases unmatched: 10. CDR3 DNA sequence: TGTGCCACCAGTGATTCCCGGTTAGCGGGAGGAGGGGAGCAGTACTTC. Its protein product is CATSDSRLAGGGEQYF.

As regards this clonotype: This could be a read error, since a much larger clone is one nucleotide away. The chain employs TRBV10-3 and TRBJ1-2; 7 bases are a match to TRBD1. Unmatched junction bases numbered 10, after V lost 8 bases and J lost 4 bases. CDR3 size: 14 residues. The germline gives CDR1 ENHRY, CDR2 SYGVKD. The CDR3 region has the DNA TGTGCCATCGGAGGGGACAGTCTTCTCTATGGCTACACCTTC. Its protein is CAIGGDSLLYGYTF.

J is TRBJ2-7 and V is TRBV5-1; tentatively, D is TRBD1 (5 bases). V was clipped by 0 bases and J by 3 bases, with 10 bases between them. The CDR3 extends over 14 amino acids. CDR1 and CDR2 (germline): SGHRS, YFSETQ. This chain's CDR3 is CASSLEQESYEQYF. The CDR3 DNA reads TGCGCCAGCAGCTTGGAACAGGAGAGCTACGAGCAGTACTTC.

This clonotype was recorded many times. V usage is TRBV15 and J usage is TRBJ2-7, with no clear D. The V end was cut by 0 bases, the J end by 3 bases, with 9 bases between. Germline-derived CDR1 and CDR2 are LNHNV and YYDKDF (reference sequence). The CDR3 runs 14 residues. CDR3 nucleotide sequence: TGTGCCACCAGCAGAGAGGCGGCCGACTACGAGCAGTACTTC. Its protein product is CATSREAADYEQYF.

On this clonotype itself: Being one base from a much bigger clone, this may be a read error. As DNA, the CDR3 is TGCAGTGCTAGGGGACGGGGAGGTCGCGAGCAGTACTTC. It is translated as CSARGRGGREQYF. V gene TRBV20-1 combines with J gene TRBJ2-7; D might be TRBD2 (6 bases). Germline V gene sequence: CDR1 DFQATT, CDR2 SNEGSKA (reference sequence). The CDR3 runs to 13 residues. V was shortened by 3 bases and J by 6 bases, with 15 bases between the two germline ends.

The chain joins TRBV20-1 to TRBJ1-1, with D possibly matching TRBD1 (5 bases). The CDR3 runs 13 residues. Germline V gives CDR1 DFQATT, CDR2 SNEGSKA (reference sequence). Between the trimmed V and J ends, which lost 6 bases and 0 bases, there was a span of 11 bases. The CDR3 nucleotides are TGCAGTGCAACCCCGGGGGTGAACACTGAAGCTTTCTTT. This translates into CSATPGVNTEAFF.

V is TRBV7-9 and J is TRBJ2-3, with 9 bases aligning to TRBD1. The CDR3 totals 14 residues. CDR1 and CDR2 (germline): SEHNR, FQNEAQ (reference sequence). The ends lost 5 bases at V and 4 bases at J; junction bases unmatched: 4. The CDR3 bases are TGTGCCAGCAGCCCCGGGGACAGGGCAGATACGCAGTATTTT. Translation: CASSPGDRADTQYF.

The chain joins TRBV5-1 to TRBJ2-2, with TRBD2 as a possible D gene (5 bases). Germline V gene data show CDR1 as SGHRS and CDR2 as YFSETQ. V lost 5 bases to trimming and J lost 4 bases, with 9 bases between them. CDR3 length: 13 amino acids. The CDR3 region has the DNA TGCGCCAGCAGAAGCGGAGGCACCGGGGAGCTGTTTTTT. It yields the protein CASRSGGTGELFF.

The genes are TRBV12-3 or TRBV12-4 and TRBJ1-1; maybe TRBD1 (6 bases). Trimming took off 3 bases at V and 6 bases at J, with 17 bases between the two ends. This CDR3 has 15 residues. CDR3 in amino acids: CASSFDPGHGPEAFF. The CDR3, as DNA: TGTGCCAGCAGTTTTGATCCGGGACATGGGCCTGAAGCTTTCTTT.

The rearrangement links TRBV7-2 to TRBJ1-6, with unresolved D. Trimming removed 4 bases at V and 10 bases at J, with 8 bases between. The CDR3 is 12 residues long. Germline lookup yields CDR1 SGHTA and CDR2 FQGNSA. DNA of the CDR3: TGTGCCAGCAGCTCCCCGAGGTCACCCCTCCACTTT. It translates to CASSSPRSPLHF.

This clonotype has ten or more counts. The chain carries TRBV20-1 and TRBJ2-7; TRBD1 agrees at 7 bases. The CDR3 is 13 residues long. Germline lookup yields CDR1 DFQATT and CDR2 SNEGSKA (reference sequence). Trimming at V came to 2 bases and at J to 4 bases, leaving 5 bases not matched to a gene. CDR3 in DNA: TGCAGTGCTAGAAAAGGGGGCGATTACGAGCAGTACTTC. Translation gives CSARKGGDYEQYF.

This clonotype has at least ten counts. The chain has TRBV18 and TRBJ1-2; tentative D call: TRBD1 (5 bases). Germline V gene data show CDR1 as KGHSH and CDR2 as LQKENI. The V end was cut by 5 bases, the J end by 7 bases, with 11 bases between. This CDR3 has 12 amino acids. The CDR3 is CASSRDGVGYTF. Here the CDR3 DNA reads TGTGCCAGCTCAAGGGACGGAGTTGGCTACACCTTC.

The chain links TRBV10-3 to TRBJ1-5, with 10 bases aligning to TRBD1. The CDR3 sequence is 16 residues long. The trim removed 0 bases at V and 6 bases at J, leaving 5 bases unmatched. Germline CDR1 reads ENHRY; CDR2 reads SYGVKD. CDR3 coding DNA: TGTGCCATCAGTGAGTCGGGACAGGGGACGCGTCAGCCCCAGCATTTT. Translation: CAISESGQGTRQPQHF.

Many counts were recorded for this clonotype. V usage is TRBV10-2 and J usage is TRBJ2-5; tentative D call: TRBD2 (5 bases). V lost 2 bases, J lost 6 bases, and 22 bases lay in between. The CDR3 consists of 17 residues. Germline V gives CDR1 WSHSY, CDR2 SAAADI. This chain's CDR3 is CASSEGSVWQPRKTQYF. CDR3 DNA: TGCGCCAGCAGTGAGGGGAGTGTATGGCAGCCTAGGAAGACCCAGTACTTC.

At least ten counts were recorded for this clonotype. The rearrangement joins TRBV25-1 to TRBJ2-6, with D perhaps matching TRBD1 (6 bases). The V gene's germline CDR1 is MGHDK and CDR2 SYGVNS. Trimming took off 5 bases at V and 1 base at J, with 18 bases between the two ends. This CDR3 has 18 amino acids. The CDR3 reads CASSPTTGAVSGANVLTF. In DNA, the CDR3 is TGTGCCAGCAGTCCCACGACAGGCGCGGTATCTGGGGCCAACGTCCTGACTTTC.

This clonotype has only a few counts. This chain joins TRBV7-8 and TRBJ2-2; weak D call: TRBD2 (5 bases). The V end lost 4 bases, the J end lost 6 bases, and 15 bases lay between the germline ends. The CDR3 totals 15 residues. The germline CDR1 and CDR2 sequences are SGHVS and FQNEAQ. The CDR3 protein is CASSSWASGSGELFF. CDR3 bases: TGTGCCAGCAGCTCTTGGGCGAGCGGATCCGGGGAGCTGTTTTTT.